This TCR beta chain was sequenced in a study of identical twins. A single record per CDR3 protein comes from TCRdb applying MiXCR to the 5' RACE reads. Of roughly 700,000 distinct CDR3 sequences in the sample, 8% to 9% were seen once. This clonotype was seen at least ten times. What it binds is unknown. Germline V gene lookup returns CDR1 LNHNV and CDR2 YYDKDF (reference sequence). V lost 6 bases and J lost 6; bases outside the gene matches: 5. The CDR3 has 13 amino acids. Study-level findings and limits: Cord blood beta clonotypes present at high abundance carried fewer insertions; no such pattern appeared in memory repertoires. Sequences that were beta out-of-frame showed weaker excess twin sharing. The study found that models underestimated out-of-frame TCR alpha sharing in monozygotic twins.

These same records also appear under a second study, on yellow fever vaccine responses in identical twins.

The sample was PBMCs. This chain uses TRBV15 with TRBJ2-3, with TRBD2 identical over 8 bases. This sequence originates from a woman younger than 30 in good health. Here the CDR3 reads CATRRGDSDTQYF. The CDR3 DNA is TGTGCCACCAGGCGGGGGGATTCGGATACGCAGTATTTT.